This T cell receptor (beta chain) derives from a study of T cells in localized non-small cell lung cancer. General observations from the study: Highest T cell clonality was seen in uninvolved adjacent lung, surpassing that measured in tumor. In adjacent lung, a median roughly 62 of the top 100 tumor clones were found.

The CDR3 runs to 12 residues. The ends were cut back, 3 bases at V and 5 bases at J, with 7 bases in the middle. The germline gives CDR1 LNHDA, CDR2 SQIVND (reference sequence). In the case of this clone: The target antigen is unknown.

Method: immunoSEQ multiplex PCR; TCRdb's copy keeps in-frame clones and lacks some. The repertoire holds fewer than 2,000 clones, with approximately 30% as singletons. Adjacent lung, free of atypia, was sampled at least 2 cm from the tumor margin. The sequences come from normal lung tissue next to the tumor, collected before any cancer treatment. The source is a male donor at least 60 years old with stage III squamous cell lung carcinoma. This rearrangement joins TRBV19 to TRBJ1-1; the D gene is possibly TRBD1 (5 bases). The CDR3 protein is CASSIEGTEAFF. CDR3 nucleotide sequence: TGTGCCAGTAGTATTGAGGGGACTGAAGCTTTCTTT.